The 2 T cell receptor beta chains reported below all come from one sample, sequenced in a study of PD-1 blockade in classical Hodgkin lymphoma. The time point here: cycle 4 day 1 (C4D1), after 5 to 7 weeks of nivolumab. Patients all relapsed after autologous stem cell transplantation, and there was variation in brentuximab vedotin exposure. Sequencing used immunoSEQ multiplex PCR; TCRdb keeps in-frame clones, though not all of them. The table lists approximately 44,000 clones, approximately 67% of them singletons. This material consisted of peripheral blood mononuclear cells (PBMCs), taken before the fourth cycle of nivolumab. The source is a human donor with classical Hodgkin lymphoma.

The J gene is TRBJ1-6, the V gene TRBV6-6; D call uncertain. Deletions cut 2 bases from V and 13 bases from J, with 9 bases between. The CDR3 length is 12 residues. Germline CDR1 and CDR2: MNHNY and SVGAGI (reference sequence). The CDR3 sequence is CASSYGESPLHF. CDR3 nucleotides: TGTGCCAGCAGTTACGGGGAAAGTCCCCTCCACTTT.

This clone has only a few counts. The rearrangement links TRBV6-5 to TRBJ2-7; the D is unclear. Trimming pared 5 bases from V and 3 bases from J, leaving 8 bases between. Germline CDR1 MNHEY, CDR2 SVGAGI. The CDR3 contains 12 residues. This CDR3 reads CASSDLFYEQYF. The CDR3 DNA reads as TGTGCCAGCAGTGACCTTTTCTACGAGCAGTACTTC.